In this sample, the clone carrying this T cell receptor (beta chain) turned up once. Its cognate antigen is unknown. Trimming stripped 4 bases from V and 7 bases from J, with 14 bases between. Germline V gives CDR1 SGHDT, CDR2 YYEEEE. This CDR3 has 13 residues. The sample is drawn from a study of OX40 agonist ivuxolimab in advanced cancers. Study in general: Ivuxolimab doses were 0.01, 0.1, 0.3, 1.5, 3 or 10 mg/kg every 2 weeks. The eligibility criteria allowed prior anti-PD-1, anti-PD-L1 or anti-CTLA-4 therapy, and about 40% had some. The study, taken as a whole, reports: In the 0.1-3.0 mg/kg groups, partial responders showed among the lowest expansion. Expanded clones were, on average, more numerous in CD8+ T cells than in CD4+.

Measured with immunoSEQ multiplex PCR; TCRdb has only the in-frame clones, and not every one. The sample includes over 45,000 clones, more than 80% seen only once; the top ten take approximately 3.1%. The gene calls are TRBV5-6 and TRBJ1-2; TRBD1 is a possible D gene (5 bases). The input for sequencing was CD4+ or CD8+ T cells sorted from blood, taken in a trial of the OX40 agonist ivuxolimab. The clonotype originates from an adult with an advanced solid tumor such as melanoma, head and neck, liver or kidney cancer. The CDR3 nucleotides read TGTGCCAGCAGCGAGGGCAGGGATGGTGGCTACACCTTC. Translating it yields CASSEGRDGGYTF.